The 4 T cell receptor beta chains given below trace back to one sample, sequenced in a study of radiotherapy plus CTLA-4 blockade in lung cancer. Libraries were prepared by immunoSEQ multiplex PCR; TCRdb keeps only in-frame clonotypes and omits some of them. The table shows around 80,000 clones, with roughly 70% occurring only once. This material consisted of peripheral blood, taken from a patient treated with radiotherapy plus ipilimumab. Receptors were obtained from a human donor with non-small cell lung cancer whose response to radiotherapy plus ipilimumab could not be evaluated.

This chain joins TRBV4-1 and TRBJ1-4; D is possibly TRBD1 (5 bases). Germline V gene data show CDR1 as MGHRA and CDR2 as YSYEKL. The ends were cut back, 2 bases at V and 4 bases at J, with 11 bases in the middle. This CDR3 is built from 15 residues. The CDR3: CASSQPGLLNEKLFF. The CDR3 DNA sequence: TGCGCCAGCAGCCAACCGGGACTACTTAATGAAAAACTGTTTTTT.

The chain links TRBV28 to TRBJ1-1, with TRBD1 matching 11 bases. With V trimmed by 6 bases and J by 0 bases, 9 bases remained unmatched. The CDR3 contains 17 residues. Germline lookup yields CDR1 MDHEN and CDR2 SYDVKM. The CDR3 nucleotides read TGTGCCAGCAGCGAAGGGACAGGGGGTTTCATGAACACTGAAGCTTTCTTT. Amino acid sequence: CASSEGTGGFMNTEAFF. Full variable domain (missing parts from reference TRBV28 and TRBJ1-1): DVKVTQSSRYLVKRTGEKVFLECVQDMDHENMFWYRQDPGLGLRLIYFSYDVKMKEKGDIPEGYSVSREKKERFSLILESASTNQTSMYLCASSEGTGGFMNTEAFFGQGTRLTVV.

There are a few counts of this clone. The chain combines TRBV27 with TRBJ2-1; 9 positions agree with TRBD1. The trim removed 2 bases at V and 4 bases at J, leaving 3 bases unmatched. The CDR3 extends over 15 amino acids. Germline assignment: CDR1 MNHEY and CDR2 SMNVEV (reference sequence). CDR3 nucleotide sequence: TGTGCCAGCAGTTTACCGGGACAGGGTTACAATGAGCAGTTCTTC. Translated: CASSLPGQGYNEQFF.

The V call is TRBV5-5, the J call TRBJ1-1; 9 nucleotides align to TRBD1. With 3 bases clipped from V and 5 bases from J, the junction kept 5 bases outside the gene matches. The CDR3 consists of 14 residues. Germline CDR1 is SGHKS and CDR2 is YYEKEE (reference sequence). DNA of the CDR3: TGTGCCAGCAGCTGGGGACAGGGAGTGACTGAAGCTTTCTTT. Encoded protein: CASSWGQGVTEAFF.